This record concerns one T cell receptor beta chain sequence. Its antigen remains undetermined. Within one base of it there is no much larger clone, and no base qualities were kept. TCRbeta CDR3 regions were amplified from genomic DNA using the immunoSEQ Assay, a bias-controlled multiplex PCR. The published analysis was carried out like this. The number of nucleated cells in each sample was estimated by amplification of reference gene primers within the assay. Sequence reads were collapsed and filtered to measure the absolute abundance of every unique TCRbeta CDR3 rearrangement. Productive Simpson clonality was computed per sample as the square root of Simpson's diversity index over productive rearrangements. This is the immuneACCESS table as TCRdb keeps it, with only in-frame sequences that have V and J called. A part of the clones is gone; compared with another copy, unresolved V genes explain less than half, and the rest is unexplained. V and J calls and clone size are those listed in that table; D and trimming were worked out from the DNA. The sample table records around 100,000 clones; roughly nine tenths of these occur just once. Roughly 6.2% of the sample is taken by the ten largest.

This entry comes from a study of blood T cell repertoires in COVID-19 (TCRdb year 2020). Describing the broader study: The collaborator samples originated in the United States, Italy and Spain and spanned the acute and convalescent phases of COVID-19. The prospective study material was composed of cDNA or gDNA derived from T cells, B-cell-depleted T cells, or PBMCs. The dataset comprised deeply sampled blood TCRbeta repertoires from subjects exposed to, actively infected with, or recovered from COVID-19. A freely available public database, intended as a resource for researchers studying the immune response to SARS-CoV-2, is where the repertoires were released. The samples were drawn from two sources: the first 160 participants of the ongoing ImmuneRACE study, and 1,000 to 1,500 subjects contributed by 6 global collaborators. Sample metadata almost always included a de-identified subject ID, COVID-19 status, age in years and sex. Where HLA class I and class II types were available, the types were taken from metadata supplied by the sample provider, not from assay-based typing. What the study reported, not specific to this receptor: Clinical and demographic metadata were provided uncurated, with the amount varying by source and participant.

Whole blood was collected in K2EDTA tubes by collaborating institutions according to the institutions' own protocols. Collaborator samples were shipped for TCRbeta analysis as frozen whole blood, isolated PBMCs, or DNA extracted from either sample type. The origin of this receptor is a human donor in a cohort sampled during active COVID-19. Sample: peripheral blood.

CDR3 region: CASKARESYEQYF. The DNA reads TGTGCCAGCAAGGCACGGGAGTCCTACGAGCAGTACTTC. The chain joins TRBV21-1 to TRBJ2-7; the D call TRBD2 from the table was never checked on the DNA. TRBV21-1 is assigned pseudogene status. The CDR3 holds 13 amino acids from the cysteine to the phenylalanine. Left in the record is the CDR3 DNA by itself, 39 bases read in frame from the first base.